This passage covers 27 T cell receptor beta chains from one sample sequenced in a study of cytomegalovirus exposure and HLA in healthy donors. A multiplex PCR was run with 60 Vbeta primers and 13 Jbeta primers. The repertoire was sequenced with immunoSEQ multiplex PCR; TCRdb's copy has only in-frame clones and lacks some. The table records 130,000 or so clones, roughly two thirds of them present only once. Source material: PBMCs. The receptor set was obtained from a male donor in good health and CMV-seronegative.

In DNA, the CDR3 is TGTGCCAGCAGCTTAGCCTCCCAGGGGTACACTGAAGCTTTCTTT. Amino acids: CASSLASQGYTEAFF. V gene TRBV7-6 combines with J gene TRBJ1-1; possibly TRBD1 for D (6 bases). Germline lookup yields CDR1 SGHVS and CDR2 FNYEAQ. This CDR3 spans 15 amino acids. V was pared by 0 bases and J by 3 bases, with 11 bases between.

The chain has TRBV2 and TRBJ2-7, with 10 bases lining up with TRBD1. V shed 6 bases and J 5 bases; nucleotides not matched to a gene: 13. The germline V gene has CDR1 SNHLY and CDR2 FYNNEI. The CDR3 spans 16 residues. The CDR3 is CASSGDPGQGIHEQYF. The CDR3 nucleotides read TGTGCCAGCAGCGGAGATCCGGGACAGGGGATACACGAGCAGTACTTC.

CDR3 DNA sequence: TGCGCCAGCAGCCAAGAATCCTCAGGAGGGTACTACGAGCAGTACTTC. Protein product: CASSQESSGGYYEQYF. The chain employs TRBV4-3 and TRBJ2-7; perhaps TRBD2 as D (6 bases). The CDR3 totals 16 residues. Germline CDR1 is LGHNA and CDR2 is YSLEER. The V gene lost 0 bases and the J gene lost 3 bases, with 15 bases spanning the gap.

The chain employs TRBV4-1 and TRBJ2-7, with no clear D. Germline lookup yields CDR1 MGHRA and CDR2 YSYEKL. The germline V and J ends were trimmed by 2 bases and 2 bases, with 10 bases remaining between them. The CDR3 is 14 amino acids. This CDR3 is CASSQRPGAYEQYF. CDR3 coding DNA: TGCGCCAGCAGCCAACGTCCGGGTGCCTACGAGCAGTACTTC.

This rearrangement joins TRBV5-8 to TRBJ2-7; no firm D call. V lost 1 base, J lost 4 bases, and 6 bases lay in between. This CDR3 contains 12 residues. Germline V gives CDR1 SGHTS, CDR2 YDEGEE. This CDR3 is CASSLTVYEQYF. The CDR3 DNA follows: TGTGCCAGCAGCTTGACAGTGTACGAGCAGTACTTC. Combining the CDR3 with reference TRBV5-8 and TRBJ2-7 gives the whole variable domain EAGVTQSPTHLIKTRGQQATLRCSPISGHTSVYWYQQALGLGLQFLLWYDEGEERNRGNFPPRFSGRQFPNYSSELNVNALELEDSALYLCASSLTVYEQYFGPGTRLTVT.

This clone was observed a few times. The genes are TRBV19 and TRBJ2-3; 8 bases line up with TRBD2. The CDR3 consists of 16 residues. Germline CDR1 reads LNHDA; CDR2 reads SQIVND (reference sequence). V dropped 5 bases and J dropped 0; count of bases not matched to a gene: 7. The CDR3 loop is CASSLIAGQSTDTQYF. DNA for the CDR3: TGTGCCAGTAGTCTAATAGCGGGGCAAAGCACAGATACGCAGTATTTT.

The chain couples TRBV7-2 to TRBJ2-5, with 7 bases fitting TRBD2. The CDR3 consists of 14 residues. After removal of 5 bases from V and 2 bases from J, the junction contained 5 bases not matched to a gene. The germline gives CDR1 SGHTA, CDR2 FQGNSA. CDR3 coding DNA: TGTGCCAGCAGCCCCCTAGCGGATCAAGAGACCCAGTACTTC. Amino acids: CASSPLADQETQYF.

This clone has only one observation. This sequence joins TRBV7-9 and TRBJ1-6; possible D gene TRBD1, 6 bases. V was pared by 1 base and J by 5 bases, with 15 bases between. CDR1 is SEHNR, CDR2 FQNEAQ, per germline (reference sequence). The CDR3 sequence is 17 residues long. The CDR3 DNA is TGTGCCAGCAGCTTAGATCTTAGAGGACAGCATAATTCACCCCTCCACTTT. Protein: CASSLDLRGQHNSPLHF.

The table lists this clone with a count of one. CDR3 DNA: TGTGCCAGCAGCTTCCGGCGGGAGGGCTATGGCTACACCTTC. Residues: CASSFRREGYGYTF. The rearrangement uses TRBV9 and TRBJ1-2; D gene ambiguous. V lost 4 bases and J lost 4, with 14 bases in between. Germline V gene data show CDR1 as SGDLS and CDR2 as YYNGEE. CDR3 length: 14 residues.

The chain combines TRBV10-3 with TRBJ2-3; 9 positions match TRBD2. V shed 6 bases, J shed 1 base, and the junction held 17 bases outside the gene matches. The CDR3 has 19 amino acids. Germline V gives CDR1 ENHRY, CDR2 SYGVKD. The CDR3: CAIRPRRGGGADGTDTQYF. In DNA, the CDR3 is TGTGCCATCAGGCCCCGTAGGGGCGGGGGGGCGGATGGCACAGATACGCAGTATTTT.

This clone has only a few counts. The CDR3 DNA reads TGTGCCAGCAGTGTAGCGGGGGGGCTAGAGACCCAGTACTTC. It is translated as CASSVAGGLETQYF. V and J are TRBV6-1 and TRBJ2-5, with 11 bases identical to TRBD2. The germline V gene encodes CDR1 MNHNS and CDR2 SASEGT. V trimming: 4 bases; J trimming: 4 bases; junction bases outside the gene matches: 2. The CDR3 length is 14 residues.

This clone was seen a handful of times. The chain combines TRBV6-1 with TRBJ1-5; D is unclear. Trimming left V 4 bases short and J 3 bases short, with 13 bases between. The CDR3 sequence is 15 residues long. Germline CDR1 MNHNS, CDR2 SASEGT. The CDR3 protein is CASSGQINLNQPQHF. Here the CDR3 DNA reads TGTGCCAGCAGTGGACAAATTAATCTCAATCAGCCCCAGCATTTT.

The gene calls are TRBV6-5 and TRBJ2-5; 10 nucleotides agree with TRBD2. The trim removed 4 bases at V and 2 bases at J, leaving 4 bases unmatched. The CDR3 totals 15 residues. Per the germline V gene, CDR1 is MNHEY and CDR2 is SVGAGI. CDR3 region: CASSSPAGGQETQYF. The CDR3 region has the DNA TGTGCCAGCAGTTCCCCAGCGGGGGGGCAAGAGACCCAGTACTTC.

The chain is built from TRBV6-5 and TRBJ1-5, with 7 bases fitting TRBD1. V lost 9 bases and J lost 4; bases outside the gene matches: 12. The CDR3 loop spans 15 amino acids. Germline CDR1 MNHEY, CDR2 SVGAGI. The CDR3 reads CASGGGTVPNQPQHF. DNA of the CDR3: TGTGCCAGTGGGGGCGGGACAGTACCTAATCAGCCCCAGCATTTT.

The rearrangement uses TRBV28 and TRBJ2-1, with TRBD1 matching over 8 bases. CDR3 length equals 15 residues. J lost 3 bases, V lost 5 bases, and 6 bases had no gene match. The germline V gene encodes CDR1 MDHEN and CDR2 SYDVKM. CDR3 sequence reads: CASSPATGDYNEQFF. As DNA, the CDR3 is TGTGCCAGCAGTCCCGCGACAGGGGACTACAATGAGCAGTTCTTC.

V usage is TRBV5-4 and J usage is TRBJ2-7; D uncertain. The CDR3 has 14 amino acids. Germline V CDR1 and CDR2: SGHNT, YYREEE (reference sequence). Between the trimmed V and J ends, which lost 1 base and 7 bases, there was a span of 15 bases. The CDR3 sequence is CASSLYGLSWEQYF. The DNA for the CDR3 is TGTGCCAGCAGCTTGTACGGGTTGTCATGGGAGCAGTACTTC.

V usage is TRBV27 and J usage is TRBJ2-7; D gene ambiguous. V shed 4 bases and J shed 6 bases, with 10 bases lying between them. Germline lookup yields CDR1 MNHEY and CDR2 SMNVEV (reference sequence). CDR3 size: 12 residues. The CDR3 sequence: CASSSALLEQYF. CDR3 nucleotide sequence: TGTGCCAGCAGTTCCGCACTGCTCGAGCAGTACTTC.

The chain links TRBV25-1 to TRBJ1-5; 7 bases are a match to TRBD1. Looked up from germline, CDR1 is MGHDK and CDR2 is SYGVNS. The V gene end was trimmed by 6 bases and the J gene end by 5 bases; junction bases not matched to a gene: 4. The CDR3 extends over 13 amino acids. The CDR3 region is CASSLQGDQPQHF. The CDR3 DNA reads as TGTGCCAGCAGCCTGCAGGGGGATCAGCCCCAGCATTTT.

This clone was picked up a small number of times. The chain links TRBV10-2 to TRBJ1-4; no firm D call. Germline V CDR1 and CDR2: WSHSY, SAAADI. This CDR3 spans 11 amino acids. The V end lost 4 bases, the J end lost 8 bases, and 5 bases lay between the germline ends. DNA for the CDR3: TGCGCCAGCAGTGTTGAGGAAAAACTGTTTTTT. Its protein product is CASSVEEKLFF.

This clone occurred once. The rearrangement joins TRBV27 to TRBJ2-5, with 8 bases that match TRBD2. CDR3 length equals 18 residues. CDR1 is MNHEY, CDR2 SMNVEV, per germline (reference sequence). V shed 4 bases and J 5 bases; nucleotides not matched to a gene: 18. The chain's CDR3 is CASSSLPAGPGGLETQYF. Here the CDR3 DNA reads TGTGCCAGCAGTTCGCTCCCGGCTGGTCCGGGGGGGCTTGAGACCCAGTACTTC.

CDR3 sequence (DNA): TGTGCCAGCTCACCCACCGGGACACCTAACACCGGGGAGCTGTTTTTT. Protein: CASSPTGTPNTGELFF. The chain links TRBV18 to TRBJ2-2; a weak D match, TRBD1 (6 bases). Trimming took off 3 bases at V and 2 bases at J, with 13 bases between the two ends. The CDR3 is 16 residues long. Germline V gene lookup returns CDR1 KGHSH and CDR2 LQKENI.

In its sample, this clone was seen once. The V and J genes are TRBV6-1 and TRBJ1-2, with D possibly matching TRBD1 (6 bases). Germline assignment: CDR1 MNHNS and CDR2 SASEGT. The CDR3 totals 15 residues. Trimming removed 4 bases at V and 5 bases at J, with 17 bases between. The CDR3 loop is CASSAEGGAGYGYTF. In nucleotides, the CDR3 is TGTGCCAGCAGTGCCGAAGGGGGGGCCGGGTATGGCTACACCTTC.

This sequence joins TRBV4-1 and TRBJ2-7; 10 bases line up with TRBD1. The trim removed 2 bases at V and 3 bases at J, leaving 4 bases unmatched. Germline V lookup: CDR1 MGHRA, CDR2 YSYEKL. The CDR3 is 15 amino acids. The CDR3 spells CASSQPGQGIYEQYF. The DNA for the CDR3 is TGCGCCAGCAGCCAACCGGGACAGGGGATCTACGAGCAGTACTTC.

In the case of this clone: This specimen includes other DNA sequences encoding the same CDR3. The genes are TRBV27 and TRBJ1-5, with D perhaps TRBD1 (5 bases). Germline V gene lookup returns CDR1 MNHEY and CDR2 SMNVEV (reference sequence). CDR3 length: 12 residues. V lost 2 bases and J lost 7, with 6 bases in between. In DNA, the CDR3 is TGTGCCAGCAGTTTACAGGGCCAGCCCCAGCATTTT. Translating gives CASSLQGQPQHF.

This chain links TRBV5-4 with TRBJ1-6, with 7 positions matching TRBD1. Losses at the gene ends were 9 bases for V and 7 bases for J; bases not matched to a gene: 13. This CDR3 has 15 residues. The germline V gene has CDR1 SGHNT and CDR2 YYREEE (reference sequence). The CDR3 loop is CATQIITGENSPLHF. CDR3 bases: TGTGCCACCCAAATTATAACAGGGGAAAATTCACCCCTCCACTTT.

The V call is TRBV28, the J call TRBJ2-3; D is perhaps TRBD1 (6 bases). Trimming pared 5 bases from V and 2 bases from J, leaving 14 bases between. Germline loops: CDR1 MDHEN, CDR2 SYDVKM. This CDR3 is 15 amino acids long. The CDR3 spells CASSLQGYHTDTQYF. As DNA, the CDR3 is TGTGCCAGCAGTCTACAGGGATACCACACAGATACGCAGTATTTT.

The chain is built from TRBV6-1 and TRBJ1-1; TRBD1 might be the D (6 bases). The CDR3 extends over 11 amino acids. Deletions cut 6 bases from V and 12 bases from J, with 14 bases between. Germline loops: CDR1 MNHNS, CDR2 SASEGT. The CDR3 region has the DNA TGTGCCAGCAGAGACACAGGGATACCTTTCTTT. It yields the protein CASRDTGIPFF.